This TCR beta chain is from a study of CD8+ T cells in alopecia areata. Study observations and caveats: It was lesional scalp, especially alopecia totalis/universalis, that showed higher clonality than normal scalp.

The germline V and J ends were trimmed by 7 bases and 1 base, with 15 bases remaining between them. CDR1 and CDR2 (germline): SGHTA, FQGNSA. CDR3 length: 15 amino acids. Details on this clone: Its antigen is currently unknown.

Extracted RNA was reverse transcribed into cDNA, the sequencing template. This table comes from immunoSEQ multiplex PCR, and its TCRdb copy is limited to in-frame clones, with some not included. The data hold more than 200,000 clones, with around 65% observed a single time. The treatment was: oral pan-JAK inhibitor, 5-10 mg twice daily. Separation by sorting yielded CD4+ and CD8+ T cells from PBMCs. The receptor's source is a human donor with alopecia areata. The V and J genes are TRBV7-2 and TRBJ2-3, with D possibly TRBD2 on 7 matching bases. Source: CD4+ T cells sorted from blood, taken at approximately week 42, from a patient treated with tofacitinib. CDR3 sequence reads: CASNLRGGRTDTQYF. In DNA form, the CDR3 reads TGTGCCAGCAACCTTCGCGGGGGCCGCACAGATACGCAGTATTTT.